The 18 T cell receptor beta chains in this list originate from one sample, sequenced in a study of monozygotic twins with inflammatory bowel disease. TCRdb reprocessed the 5' RACE reads, keeping one entry per CDR3 protein, no DNA. Its listing shows just over 300,000 distinct CDR3 sequences. The sequenced sample consisted of blood. These receptors were taken from a human donor with ulcerative colitis or Crohn's disease, or a healthy co-twin of an affected twin (not recorded which).

The chain employs TRBV24-1 and TRBJ1-5; there is no DNA to check the TCRdb D call of TRBD1. The CDR3 covers 16 residues. In germline, CDR1 is KGHDR, CDR2 SFDVKD. CDR3 region: CATSDFKTGEGQPQHF.

V usage is TRBV19 and J usage is TRBJ2-5; TCRdb indicates TRBD1, and absent DNA this call remains unverified. The germline gives CDR1 LNHDA, CDR2 SQIVND (reference sequence). The CDR3 is 15 amino acids. The chain's CDR3 is CASSPRGQVQETQYF.

This rearrangement joins TRBV2 to TRBJ2-7; TCRdb names TRBD1, which stays unverified in the absence of DNA. Germline CDR1 reads SNHLY; CDR2 reads FYNNEI. This CDR3 is 11 amino acids long. CDR3 sequence reads: CASSAQGEQYF. The entire variable domain, with the rest obtained from reference TRBV2 and TRBJ2-7, is as follows: EPEVTQTPSHQVTQMGQEVILRCVPISNHLYFYWYRQILGQKVEFLVSFYNNEISEKSEIFDDQFSVERPDGSNFTLKIRSTKLEDSAMYFCASSAQGEQYFGPGTRLTVT.

The chain uses TRBV29-1 and TRBJ1-2. CDR1 is SQVTM and CDR2 is ANQGSEA in the germline V gene. The CDR3 runs to 11 residues. This chain's CDR3 is CSVTIDYGYTF.

The chain joins TRBV30 to TRBJ2-1; TCRdb names TRBD1, which stays unverified in the absence of DNA. The CDR3 is 12 amino acids. Germline CDR1 and CDR2: GTSNPN and SVGIG (reference sequence). This chain's CDR3 is CAWSVGANEQFF.

The chain joins TRBV7-2 to TRBJ2-1; TCRdb's D gene call, TRBD2, goes unchecked for lack of DNA. In germline, CDR1 is SGHTA, CDR2 FQGNSA. This CDR3 has 16 residues. CDR3 region: CASSLGTRSKRNEQFF.

The rearrangement uses TRBV7-2 and TRBJ1-4; the D call from TCRdb, TRBD1, cannot be confirmed without DNA. The CDR3 sequence is 15 residues long. Germline V gives CDR1 SGHTA, CDR2 FQGNSA. The CDR3 sequence is CASSANRGDNEKLFF.

This sequence joins TRBV3-1 and TRBJ2-7; absent DNA, TCRdb's TRBD1 call cannot be checked. Germline assignment: CDR1 LGHDT and CDR2 YNNKEL (reference sequence). The CDR3 sequence is 13 residues long. CDR3: CASSRGTGLEQYF.

The chain is built from TRBV5-5 and TRBJ1-3; lacking DNA, the TRBD1 call made by TCRdb goes unchecked. Germline V gene sequence: CDR1 SGHKS, CDR2 YYEKEE (reference sequence). There are 16 residues in the CDR3. CDR3 amino acids: CASWPMTGTSGNTIYF.

This chain links TRBV10-1 with TRBJ2-7; TCRdb names TRBD2, which stays unverified in the absence of DNA. The CDR3 extends over 14 amino acids. Per germline, CDR1 WNHNN and CDR2 SYGVQD (reference sequence). The CDR3 region is CASSEWAGGVEQYF.

V and J are TRBV6-1 and TRBJ1-1; absent DNA, TCRdb's TRBD1 call cannot be checked. The CDR3 is 16 amino acids. From germline, CDR1 is MNHNS and CDR2 SASEGT. CDR3 sequence: CASSAGTGGENTEAFF.

The genes are TRBV7-8 and TRBJ1-1. This CDR3 contains 13 residues. Germline V gene lookup returns CDR1 SGHVS and CDR2 FQNEAQ. CDR3 loop: CASSLVPGTEAFF.

The rearrangement uses TRBV27 and TRBJ2-2; checking the TCRdb D call of TRBD2 is not possible without DNA. The CDR3 length is 15 residues. Germline V gives CDR1 MNHEY, CDR2 SMNVEV (reference sequence). The CDR3 protein is CASSLMAGPPGELFF.

This chain uses TRBV20-1 with TRBJ1-5; no DNA is available, so the TRBD1 call from TCRdb remains unchecked. The CDR3 has 12 residues. CDR1 is DFQATT, CDR2 SNEGSKA, per germline (reference sequence). The CDR3 sequence: CSARPGTQPQHF.

The V gene is TRBV29-1, the J gene TRBJ1-1. The CDR3 has 16 residues. Looked up from germline, CDR1 is SQVTM and CDR2 is ANQGSEA. The CDR3 here is CSVETWAWGLNTEAFF.

V usage is TRBV27 and J usage is TRBJ2-2. CDR1 and CDR2 (germline): MNHEY, SMNVEV (reference sequence). This CDR3 comprises 15 residues. The CDR3 region is CASGVTGINTGELFF.

The chain joins TRBV24-1 to TRBJ2-2. Germline CDR1 reads KGHDR; CDR2 reads SFDVKD. The CDR3 has 16 residues. The CDR3 sequence: CATRGSDTLNTGELFF.

V usage is TRBV7-9 and J usage is TRBJ1-1; TCRdb's D gene call, TRBD1, goes unchecked for lack of DNA. This CDR3 has 14 residues. Germline assignment: CDR1 SEHNR and CDR2 FQNEAQ (reference sequence). CDR3: CASRQGQSVAEAFF.